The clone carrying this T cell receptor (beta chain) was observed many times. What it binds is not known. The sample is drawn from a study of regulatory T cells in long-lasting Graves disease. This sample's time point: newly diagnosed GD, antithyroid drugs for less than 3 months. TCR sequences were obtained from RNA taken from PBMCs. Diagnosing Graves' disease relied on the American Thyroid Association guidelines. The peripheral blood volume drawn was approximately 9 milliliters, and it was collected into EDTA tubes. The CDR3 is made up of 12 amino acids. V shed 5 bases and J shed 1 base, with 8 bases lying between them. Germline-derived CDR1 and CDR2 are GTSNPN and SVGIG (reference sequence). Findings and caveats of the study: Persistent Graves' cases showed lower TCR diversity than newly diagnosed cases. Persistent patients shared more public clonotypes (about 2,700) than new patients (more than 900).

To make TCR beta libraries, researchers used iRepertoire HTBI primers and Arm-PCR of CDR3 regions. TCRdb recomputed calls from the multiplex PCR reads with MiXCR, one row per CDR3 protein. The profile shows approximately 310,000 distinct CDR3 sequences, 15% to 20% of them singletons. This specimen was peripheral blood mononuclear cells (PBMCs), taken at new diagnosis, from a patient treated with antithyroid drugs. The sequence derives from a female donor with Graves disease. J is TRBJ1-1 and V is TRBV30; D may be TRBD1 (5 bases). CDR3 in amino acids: CAWGTSNTEAFF. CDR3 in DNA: TGTGCCTGGGGGACTTCGAACACTGAAGCTTTCTTT.